This T cell receptor (beta chain) is drawn from a study of blood T cell repertoires in COVID-19. Background on the study: The origin of the acute and convalescent COVID-19 samples was the United States, Italy and Spain.

Losses at the gene ends were 3 bases for V and 2 bases for J; bases not matched to a gene: 6. Per germline, CDR1 SEHNR and CDR2 FQNEAQ (reference sequence). The CDR3 loop spans 16 amino acids. The participants were between about 18 and 90 years old and came from about two dozen US areas. Clones were sequenced by immunoSEQ multiplex PCR, and TCRdb holds only the in-frame ones, with some missing. The sample contains 380,000 or so clones, about 87% of which appear only once. This sequence originates from a man aged 25 to 40 who had recovered from COVID-19. The sequencing input was PBMCs or T cells enriched from blood (not recorded which). The chain employs TRBV7-9 and TRBJ2-2, with 7 bases that match TRBD1. CDR3 in amino acids: CASSFKAGGNTGELFF. CDR3 sequence (DNA): TGTGCCAGCAGCTTTAAGGCAGGGGGTAACACCGGGGAGCTGTTTTTT.